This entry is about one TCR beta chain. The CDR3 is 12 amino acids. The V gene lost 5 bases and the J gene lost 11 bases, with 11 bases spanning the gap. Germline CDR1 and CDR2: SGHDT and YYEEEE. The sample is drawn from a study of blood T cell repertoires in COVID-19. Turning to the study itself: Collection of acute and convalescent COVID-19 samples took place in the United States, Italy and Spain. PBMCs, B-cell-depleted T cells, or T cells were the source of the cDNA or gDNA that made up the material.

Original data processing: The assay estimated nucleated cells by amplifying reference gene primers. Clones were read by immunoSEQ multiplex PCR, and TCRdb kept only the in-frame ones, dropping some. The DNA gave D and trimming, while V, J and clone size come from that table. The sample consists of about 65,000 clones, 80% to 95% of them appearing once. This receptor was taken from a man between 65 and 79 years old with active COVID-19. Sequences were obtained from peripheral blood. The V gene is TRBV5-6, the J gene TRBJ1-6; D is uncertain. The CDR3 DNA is TGTGCCAGCAGTACCGGTCTCACACCCCTCCACTTT. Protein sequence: CASSTGLTPLHF.